This T cell receptor beta chain was recovered during a study of blood T cell repertoires in COVID-19. Assay used: immunoSEQ multiplex PCR; TCRdb lists only in-frame clones, some missing. The sample has about 160,000 clones, 76% seen once; the top ten hold more than 3%. V dropped 4 bases and J dropped 1 base, with 20 bases sitting between them. The germline gives CDR1 SGHNT, CDR2 YYREEE (reference sequence). The CDR3 is 17 amino acids. The chain joins TRBV5-4 to TRBJ1-1, with D uncertain. The TCR comes from a woman aged 80 or over with acute or convalescent COVID-19. The sample consisted of peripheral blood. The CDR3 coding sequence is TGTGCCAGCAGCGCCGCGGGTATTCGTGGCCGGAACACTGAAGCTTTCTTT. Translation: CASSAAGIRGRNTEAFF.